This T cell receptor (beta chain) emerged from a study of vaccination and CD4 T cells after COVID-19 (dated by TCRdb to the early 2020s). In the study overall: Convalescent patients had a positive SARS-CoV-2 result on nasal swab PCR, and of these patients, several had mild disease and one had severe disease. As controls, cultures received a CEFX viral epitope pool (the positive control), an HIV-1 Nef peptide pool (the negative control), or no peptide at all. Two doses of either the Pfizer-BioNTech BNT162b2 vaccine (n=8) or the Moderna mRNA-1273 vaccine (n=2) were administered to participants. The convalescent cohort comprised six males and four females, including two Hispanic individuals, seven Caucasians, two Asians and one multiracial person. For stimulating the cultures, overlapping spike peptide pools were used, derived from SARS-CoV-2 as well as from the common cold coronaviruses HCoV-NL63, HCoV-OC43 and HCoV-229E. Post-vaccine blood samples were collected a median of 72 days after the second vaccine dose, ranging from roughly 14 to 241 days. In ten to eleven COVID-19 convalescent patients and a handful of infection-naive healthy vaccine recipients, researchers compared the spike-specific CD4+ TCR repertoire from before mRNA vaccination with the repertoire from after. Post-COVID blood samples were collected from convalescent patients a median of around 100 days after diagnosis, with a range of about 30 to 161 days. A few convalescent patients were sampled both early after vaccination (day 14) and late after vaccination (days 161 to 241).

Library preparation was by PCR. DNA from cultured CD4+ T cells was subjected to TCR sequencing with the Oncomine TCR Beta short-read assay at the Johns Hopkins FTIC core. Genomic DNA was extracted from the cultured CD4+ T cells with the QIAamp micro DNA kit. Oncomine TCR Beta libraries from cultured CD4+ T cells were pooled with unique dual indexes and sequenced on an Illumina iSeq 100. In the source study's methods: Non-productive sequences were removed, and CDR3s not starting with C, not ending with F or W, or shorter than 7 amino acids were discarded. The MANAFEST web application was used to identify antigen-specific clonotypes by comparing peptide-stimulated wells against reference wells and other culture wells. An FDR below 0.05, an odds ratio above 5, and a productive frequency above 0.1% in at least two of three replicate wells were required for clones to be considered positive. A clonotype counted as cross-reactive if it showed significant expansion both in the SARS-CoV-2 spike wells and in at least one common cold coronavirus spike condition. Levenshtein distances (stringdist) and unrooted phylogenetic trees (ape) in R version 3.6.1 were used to assess CDR3 homology. TCRdb redid the processing of the public reads, applying fastp at Q25 and MiXCR, and retained in-frame beta chains. Identical CDR3 proteins give one entry, which carries the most common genes and DNA. TCRdb's processing, not the authors', yielded these V and J calls. Present in this sample are tens of thousands of distinct CDR3 sequences, 32% of which were seen just once. The ten largest clones add up to 9.5% to 12% of the sample.

The paper as a whole reports these results and caveats: In convalescent patients, a median 86.3% of post-vaccine SARS-CoV-2-reactive clones were detected only after vaccination, and vaccine-specific priming was suggested by this finding. The median number of SARS-CoV-2-reactive clonotypes rose from under 25 after infection to a few dozen after vaccination, but the change was not significant. Only a relatively small number of convalescent patients were included in the study, and early timepoints following natural infection were not analyzed. Of the vaccine-specific clones found in convalescent patients, nearly all (304 of 307) were mono-reactive for SARS-CoV-2 spike instead of being cross-reactive with common cold coronaviruses.

What the time point label conveys for this sample: late sampling 161 to 241 days after vaccination in a few convalescent patients. The sample's treatment or condition, from its label and the paper: roughly ten-day PBMC culture with coronavirus spike peptide pools or control peptides (ViraFEST assay). The ViraFEST assay was used in the study, in which antigen-specific T cells were expanded with peptide pools and expanded clonotypes were subsequently identified by TCR sequencing. The convalescent patients' positive SARS-CoV-2 PCR tests were from March to December 2020, which was before the Alpha, Beta and Delta variants emerged in the United States. Over 1.5 million PBMCs per well were cultured in IMDM with roughly 5% human AB serum and 7.5 to 10 IU/ml IL-2, plus 10 ug/ml peptide pools. Half of the culture medium was replaced with fresh IL-2-containing medium on days 3 and 7. Once the cells had been in culture for over 9 days, the EasySep CD4+ T cell isolation kit was used to isolate CD4+ T cells by negative selection. PBMCs were separated from whole blood using Ficoll-Paque Plus gradient centrifugation and then either used fresh or cryopreserved at -140C. Triplicate wells were generally used for each culture condition.

This clonotype has just a few counts. Which antigen it targets is not known. Per-nucleotide qualities are absent, and no much larger clonotype sits a single base away. CDR1 SGHDN and CDR2 FVKESK are derived from the germline V gene. V loses 1 base, J loses 5 bases, and the germline ends lie 11 bases apart. Inclusive of the bounding cysteine and phenylalanine, the CDR3 is 14 residues long. The only DNA kept is the CDR3, 42 bases in frame from the first base. The clonotype originates from a human donor who had recovered from COVID-19. The chain is assembled from TRBV14 and TRBJ2-5, with the D gene call left open. The sample was CD4+ T cells from blood, cultured in vitro, taken about 7 months after SARS-CoV-2 vaccination. The CDR3 region: CASSQAYRSETQYF. The sequenced DNA is TGTGCCAGCAGCCAAGCATACCGGTCGGAGACCCAGTACTTC.